Detailed here is one TCR beta chain. The antigen is not known. Trimming removed 5 bases from V and 4 bases from J; junction bases left unmatched: 10. The CDR3 runs to 16 residues. Germline V gene sequence: CDR1 SGHTA, CDR2 FQGNSA. This entry belongs to a study of cytomegalovirus exposure and HLA in healthy donors. Study summary: Among around 180 million T cells, an earlier analysis found 90 million to 130 million unique TCR beta sequences.

PCR employed 60 Vbeta and 13 Jbeta primers. Clones were sequenced by immunoSEQ multiplex PCR, and TCRdb holds only the in-frame ones, with some missing. The sample includes roughly 63,000 clones, roughly 74% of them seen just once. The study's findings and limits: Most CMV-associated TCR beta chains were later found to appear HLA-restricted.

Sequencing was done on a sample of PBMCs. The chain carries TRBV7-2 and TRBJ2-3; TRBD2 agrees at 9 bases. This clonotype was obtained from a middle-aged woman in good health and CMV-seropositive. This CDR3 is CASSRSGGARPDTQYF. Here the CDR3 DNA reads TGTGCCAGCAGCCGTAGCGGGGGCGCTAGGCCAGATACGCAGTATTTT.